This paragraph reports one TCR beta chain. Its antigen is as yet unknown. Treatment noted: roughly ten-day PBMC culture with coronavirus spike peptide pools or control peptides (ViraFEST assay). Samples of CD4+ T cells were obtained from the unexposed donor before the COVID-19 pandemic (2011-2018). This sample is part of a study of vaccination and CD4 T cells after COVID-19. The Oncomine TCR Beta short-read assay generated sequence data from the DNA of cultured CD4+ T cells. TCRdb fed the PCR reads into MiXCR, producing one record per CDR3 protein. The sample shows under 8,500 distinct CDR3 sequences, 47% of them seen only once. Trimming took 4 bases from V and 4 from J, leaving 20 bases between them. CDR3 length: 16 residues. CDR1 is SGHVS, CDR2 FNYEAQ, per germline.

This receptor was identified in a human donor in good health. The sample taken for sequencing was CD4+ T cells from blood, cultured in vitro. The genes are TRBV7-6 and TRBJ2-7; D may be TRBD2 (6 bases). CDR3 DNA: TGTGCCAGCAGCTCTGATCAGGACGGGAGATATTACGAGCAGTACTTC. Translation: CASSSDQDGRYYEQYF.